A single sample is the source of the 5 T cell receptor beta chains below, sequenced in a study of early T cells in non-severe SARS-CoV-2 infection. TCRdb ran MiXCR on the 5' RACE reads and lists one entry per CDR3 protein. The data show tens of thousands of distinct CDR3 sequences, roughly 12% seen once. The sequencing input was whole blood. The receptors were gathered from an adult who was a healthcare worker with PCR-confirmed SARS-CoV-2 infection or an uninfected control (not recorded which).

In its sample, this clonotype was seen a few times. This rearrangement joins TRBV18 to TRBJ2-1, with D tentatively TRBD1 (5 bases). Germline-derived CDR1 and CDR2 are KGHSH and LQKENI. The length of the CDR3 is 16 residues. V was pared by 2 bases and J by 1 base, with 12 bases between. The CDR3 loop reads CASSPNNRQSYNEQFF. CDR3 nucleotides: TGTGCCAGCTCACCAAACAACAGGCAATCCTACAATGAGCAGTTCTTC.

The J gene is TRBJ1-2, the V gene TRBV20-1; D might be TRBD1 (6 bases). From germline, CDR1 is DFQATT and CDR2 SNEGSKA (reference sequence). CDR3 size: 13 residues. With 6 bases removed from V and 0 bases from J, the gap between germline ends came to 11 bases. The CDR3 region is CSARDTPNYGYTF. The CDR3 DNA sequence: TGCAGTGCCCGGGACACTCCTAACTATGGCTACACCTTC.

The V and J genes are TRBV11-2 and TRBJ1-1; a weak D match, TRBD1 (5 bases). With 6 bases removed from V and 1 base from J, the gap between germline ends came to 15 bases. The CDR3 contains 15 residues. Germline-derived CDR1 and CDR2 are SGHAT and FQNNGV. The CDR3 loop is CASRHPGPKNTEAFF. CDR3 nucleotide sequence: TGTGCCAGCAGGCACCCGGGACCCAAGAACACTGAAGCTTTCTTT.

This clonotype was observed many times. This sequence joins TRBV5-5 and TRBJ1-6; a weak D match, TRBD1 (5 bases). CDR1 is SGHKS and CDR2 is YYEKEE in the germline V gene (reference sequence). The CDR3 consists of 13 residues. V gave up 5 bases and J gave up 6 bases, with 9 bases separating them. The CDR3 loop is CASRQDLNSPLHF. In DNA, the CDR3 is TGTGCCAGCAGACAGGACCTTAATTCACCCCTCCACTTT.

As DNA, the CDR3 is TGTGCCAGCAGCGTTACCGGACCTAGCACAGATACGCAGTATTTT. This gives the protein CASSVTGPSTDTQYF. V is TRBV9 and J is TRBJ2-3; D not certain. The V gene lost 2 bases and the J gene lost 0 bases, with 10 bases spanning the gap. Germline values: CDR1 SGDLS, CDR2 YYNGEE. The CDR3 runs to 15 residues.